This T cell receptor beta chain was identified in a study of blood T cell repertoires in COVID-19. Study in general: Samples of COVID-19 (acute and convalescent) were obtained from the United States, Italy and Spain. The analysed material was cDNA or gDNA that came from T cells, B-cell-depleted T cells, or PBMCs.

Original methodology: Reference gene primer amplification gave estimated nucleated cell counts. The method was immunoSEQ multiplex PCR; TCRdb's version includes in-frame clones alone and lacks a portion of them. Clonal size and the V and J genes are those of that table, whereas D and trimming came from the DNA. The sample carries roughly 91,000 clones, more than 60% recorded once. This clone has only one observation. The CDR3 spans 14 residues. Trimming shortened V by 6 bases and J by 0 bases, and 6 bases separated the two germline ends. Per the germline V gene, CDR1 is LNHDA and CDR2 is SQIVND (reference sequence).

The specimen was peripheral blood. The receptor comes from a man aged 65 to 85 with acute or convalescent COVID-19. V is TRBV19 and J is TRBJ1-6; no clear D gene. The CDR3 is CASRQSSYNSPLHF. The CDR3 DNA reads TGTGCCAGTAGACAGAGCTCCTATAATTCACCCCTCCACTTT.